The 30 T cell receptor beta chains given below trace back to one sample, sequenced in a study of CD8 T cells in Susac syndrome. Random hexamers were used to reverse transcribe the RNA input (roughly 0.5 to 1 ug). TCRdb ran MiXCR on the immunoSEQ multiplex PCR reads and lists one entry per CDR3 protein. The table records 300,000 to 350,000 distinct CDR3 sequences, roughly nine tenths of them present only once. The material sequenced was CD4+ T cells from PBMCs. These receptors came from a human donor with multiple sclerosis.

This clonotype has just a few counts. V and J are TRBV6-1 and TRBJ2-7, with a weak D call TRBD2 (5 bases). V was clipped by 5 bases and J by 3 bases, with 11 bases between them. The length of the CDR3 is 13 residues. CDR1 MNHNS and CDR2 SASEGT come from the germline V gene. The CDR3 bases are TGTGCCAGCAGTCCCGAGAGGGACTACGAGCAGTACTTC. It codes for CASSPERDYEQYF.

The V and J genes are TRBV5-1 and TRBJ1-1; D is ambiguous. The V and J ends lost 0 bases and 2 bases respectively, with 8 bases between them. Germline-derived CDR1 and CDR2 are SGHRS and YFSETQ. This CDR3 comprises 14 residues. The CDR3 loop reads CASSLEAENTEAFF. The CDR3 nucleotides read TGCGCCAGCAGCTTGGAGGCGGAAAACACTGAAGCTTTCTTT.

Only one count was recorded for this clonotype. This CDR3 reads CASRPGRGRNTGELFF. The CDR3 coding sequence is TGTGCCAGCAGACCGGGGAGGGGGCGAAACACCGGGGAGCTGTTTTTT. V usage is TRBV6-6 and J usage is TRBJ2-2; the D call may be TRBD1 or TRBD2 (7 bases each). Germline V gives CDR1 MNHNY, CDR2 SVGAGI (reference sequence). V shed 6 bases and J shed 2 bases, with 16 bases lying between them. The CDR3 extends over 16 amino acids.

The gene calls are TRBV12-3 or TRBV12-4 and TRBJ2-4, with 10 bases matching TRBD1. The V and J ends lost 4 bases and 0 bases, in that order; junction bases with no gene match: 6. The CDR3 sequence is 17 residues long. The CDR3 DNA follows: TGTGCCAGCAGTTGGGACAGGGGATCGGGAGCCAAAAACATTCAGTACTTC. Residues: CASSWDRGSGAKNIQYF.

The chain employs TRBV19 and TRBJ1-1, with TRBD1 identical over 9 bases. CDR1 LNHDA and CDR2 SQIVND come from the germline V gene (reference sequence). The CDR3 covers 14 residues. V trimming: 3 bases; J trimming: 3 bases; junction bases outside the gene matches: 2. The CDR3 sequence: CASSMRTGDTEAFF. The CDR3 DNA reads TGTGCCAGTAGTATGAGGACAGGGGACACTGAAGCTTTCTTT.

The chain is built from TRBV7-3 and TRBJ2-1; weak D call: TRBD2 (6 bases). CDR3 size: 15 residues. V was pared by 1 base and J by 8 bases, with 15 bases between. CDR1 and CDR2 (germline): SGHTA, FQGTGA. This chain's CDR3 is CASSLRGSGLHEQFF. CDR3 nucleotide sequence: TGTGCCAGCAGCTTAAGAGGTAGCGGTTTACATGAGCAGTTCTTC.

The rearrangement joins TRBV7-8 to TRBJ2-1; D remains unclear. Germline CDR1 SGHVS, CDR2 FQNEAQ. V was shortened by 5 bases and J by 3 bases, with 14 bases between the two germline ends. The CDR3 totals 15 residues. The CDR3 here is CASSTHLVSYNEQFF. The CDR3 region has the DNA TGTGCCAGCAGCACCCACCTAGTCAGCTACAATGAGCAGTTCTTC.

V usage is TRBV5-1 and J usage is TRBJ1-1; D is unclear. V was trimmed by 0 bases and J by 6 bases, leaving 18 bases between them. CDR1 and CDR2 from the germline V gene are SGHRS and YFSETQ. CDR3 length: 16 amino acids. CDR3 sequence: CASSLASHPAVAEAFF. The CDR3 DNA is TGCGCCAGCAGCTTGGCTTCCCACCCAGCGGTTGCTGAAGCTTTCTTT.

A few counts support this clonotype. This rearrangement joins TRBV11-3 to TRBJ2-1; possibly TRBD2 for D (7 bases). Germline CDR1 and CDR2: SGHNT and YENEEA. The CDR3 has 13 amino acids. The V gene lost 3 bases and the J gene lost 10 bases, with 13 bases spanning the gap. The CDR3 sequence is CASSLMGGGEQFF. CDR3 coding DNA: TGTGCCAGCAGCTTGATGGGGGGGGGCGAGCAGTTCTTC. The full variable domain, in which reference TRBV11-3 and TRBJ2-1 provide the parts outside the CDR3, is EAGVVQSPRYKIIEKKQPVAFWCNPISGHNTLYWYLQNLGQGPELLIRYENEEAVDDSQLPKDRFSAERLKGVDSTLKIQPAELGDSAVYLCASSLMGGGEQFFGPGTRLTVL.

The V gene is TRBV29-1, the J gene TRBJ1-2, with TRBD1 matching over 9 bases. The CDR3 runs 12 residues. J gave up 7 bases and V 7 bases, and 7 bases lay outside the gene matches. Per germline, CDR1 SQVTM and CDR2 ANQGSEA. Here the CDR3 DNA reads TGCAGCGCGGGACAGGGAGGGTGTGGCTACACCTTC. Protein sequence: CSAGQGGCGYTF.

This sequence joins TRBV18 and TRBJ2-7; 10 nucleotides match TRBD1. With 3 bases clipped from V and 9 bases from J, the junction kept 11 bases outside the gene matches. There are 15 residues in the CDR3. Per germline, CDR1 KGHSH and CDR2 LQKENI. Written as DNA, the CDR3 is TGTGCCAGCTCACCGGACAGGGGGATTTTACGAGGGCAGTACTTC. It specifies CASSPDRGILRGQYF.

This clonotype was counted once. J is TRBJ1-1 and V is TRBV5-1; D is unresolved. The CDR3 is 13 residues long. Per germline, CDR1 SGHRS and CDR2 YFSETQ. Trimming removed 4 bases from V and 3 bases from J, with 10 bases in between. The CDR3 sequence: CASSPVVDTEAFF. CDR3 nucleotide sequence: TGCGCCAGCAGCCCGGTGGTGGACACTGAAGCTTTCTTT.

J is TRBJ1-1 and V is TRBV6-5; D is undetermined. V was trimmed by 7 bases and J by 4 bases, leaving 7 bases between them. From germline, CDR1 is MNHEY and CDR2 SVGAGI. The CDR3 totals 11 residues. The CDR3 sequence: CASTRGTEAFF. The CDR3 nucleotides read TGTGCCAGCACTCGGGGCACTGAAGCTTTCTTT.

The CDR3 is CATSETPVDGYTF. CDR3 in DNA: TGTGCCACCAGTGAAACACCGGTGGATGGCTACACCTTC. This rearrangement joins TRBV24-1 to TRBJ1-2; D not resolved. Germline V CDR1 and CDR2: KGHDR, SFDVKD. CDR3 size: 13 residues. V was cut by 4 bases and J by 6 bases, with 11 bases left in between.

The chain has TRBV7-9 and TRBJ1-1; D possibly corresponds to TRBD1 (5 bases). CDR3 size: 16 residues. With 7 bases removed from V and 0 bases from J, the gap between germline ends came to 18 bases. Germline V gene data show CDR1 as SEHNR and CDR2 as FQNEAQ (reference sequence). The CDR3 is CASNPVGGTLNTEAFF. DNA of the CDR3: TGTGCCAGCAACCCGGTTGGAGGGACCCTGAACACTGAAGCTTTCTTT. Together with reference TRBV7-9 and TRBJ1-1, the CDR3 gives the full variable domain: DTGVSQNPRHKITKRGQNVTFRCDPISEHNRLYWYRQTLGQGPEFLTYFQNEAQLEKSRLLSDRFSAERPKGSFSTLEIQRTEQGDSAMYLCASNPVGGTLNTEAFFGQGTRLTVV.

The V and J genes are TRBV7-6 and TRBJ2-7; D is unresolved. The germline V gene encodes CDR1 SGHVS and CDR2 FNYEAQ. This CDR3 is built from 13 residues. V dropped 0 bases and J dropped 5 bases, with 8 bases sitting between them. Here the CDR3 DNA reads TGTGCCAGCAGCTTAGCGCCCCGGGACGAGCAGTACTTC. Protein product: CASSLAPRDEQYF. The full variable domain, with the rest looked up from reference TRBV7-6 and TRBJ2-7, is GAGVSQSPRYKVTKRGQDVALRCDPISGHVSLYWYRQALGQGPEFLTYFNYEAQQDKSGLPNDRFSAERPEGSISTLTIQRTEQRDSAMYRCASSLAPRDEQYFGPGTRLTVT.

The V call is TRBV29-1, the J call TRBJ1-1, with unresolved D. The CDR3 extends over 12 amino acids. Germline CDR1 and CDR2: SQVTM and ANQGSEA. V lost 6 bases and J lost 1, with 9 bases in between. CDR3 region: CSVGSWNTEAFF. The DNA of the CDR3 is TGCAGCGTGGGGAGTTGGAACACTGAAGCTTTCTTT.

This clonotype has only one observation. This rearrangement joins TRBV29-1 to TRBJ2-3; unclear D gene. The CDR3 contains 15 residues. Per germline, CDR1 SQVTM and CDR2 ANQGSEA. Trimming removed 5 bases from V and 7 bases from J, with 22 bases in between. The CDR3, as DNA: TGCAGCGTTTCTTCGGGCAGGTATTCCGTTAATACGCAGTATTTT. The encoded protein is CSVSSGRYSVNTQYF.

J is TRBJ1-1 and V is TRBV12-3 or TRBV12-4; the D is unclear. With 5 bases removed from V and 0 bases from J, the gap between germline ends came to 19 bases. The CDR3 totals 17 residues. This CDR3 is CASSTDRRALVNTEAFF. CDR3 nucleotides: TGTGCCAGCAGTACGGACCGCCGAGCCCTCGTGAACACTGAAGCTTTCTTT.

This clonotype was recorded a few times. V usage is TRBV2 and J usage is TRBJ1-1; D unresolved. Germline CDR1 SNHLY, CDR2 FYNNEI. The V end lost 4 bases, the J end lost 0 bases, and 9 bases lay between the germline ends. This CDR3 is built from 14 residues. CDR3 region: CASSVGQMNTEAFF. The CDR3 DNA is TGTGCCAGCAGTGTCGGGCAGATGAACACTGAAGCTTTCTTT. Combining the CDR3 with reference TRBV2 and TRBJ1-1 gives the whole variable domain EPEVTQTPSHQVTQMGQEVILRCVPISNHLYFYWYRQILGQKVEFLVSFYNNEISEKSEIFDDQFSVERPDGSNFTLKIRSTKLEDSAMYFCASSVGQMNTEAFFGQGTRLTVV.

The rearrangement joins TRBV27 to TRBJ1-1, with D perhaps matching TRBD1 (5 bases). The germline gives CDR1 MNHEY, CDR2 SMNVEV (reference sequence). CDR3 length equals 12 residues. V lost 8 bases to trimming and J lost 8 bases, with 15 bases between them. The CDR3 sequence is CASRGVGQEAFF. The CDR3 DNA reads TGTGCCAGCCGTGGGGTCGGACAAGAAGCTTTCTTT.

The CDR3 nucleotides read TGTGCCTGGAGTGTCCCCAGGGGGCGTTTATTGAACACTGAAGCTTTCTTT. Translation gives CAWSVPRGRLLNTEAFF. This chain connects TRBV30 to TRBJ1-1; the match to TRBD1 covers 8 bases. CDR1 is GTSNPN and CDR2 is SVGIG in the germline V gene (reference sequence). CDR3 length: 17 residues. The junction had 9 bases not matched to a gene; V was cut back by 0 bases and J by 0 bases. The variable domain in full, with the rest retrieved from reference TRBV30 and TRBJ1-1, is SQTIHQWPATLVQPVGSPLSLECTVEGTSNPNLYWYRQAAGRGLQLLFYSVGIGQISSEVPQNLSASRPQDRQFILSSKKLLLSDSGFYLCAWSVPRGRLLNTEAFFGQGTRLTVV.

The chain recombines TRBV15 with TRBJ2-3; the match to TRBD2 covers 9 bases. Trimming took 2 bases from V and 3 from J; bases not matched to a gene: 9. CDR3 size: 17 residues. Germline CDR1 LNHNV, CDR2 YYDKDF (reference sequence). Here the CDR3 DNA reads TGTGCCACCAGCAGATCAAGGCGGGGGGGAGTAACAGATACGCAGTATTTT. Amino acids: CATSRSRRGGVTDTQYF.

V is TRBV7-9 and J is TRBJ1-3; D is uncertain. The germline V gene encodes CDR1 SEHNR and CDR2 FQNEAQ (reference sequence). Trimming took off 5 bases at V and 1 base at J, with 15 bases between the two ends. The CDR3 is made up of 16 amino acids. The CDR3 nucleotides are TGTGCCAGCAGCATCCTTAACGGGGTTTCTGGAAACACCATATATTTT. It yields the protein CASSILNGVSGNTIYF.

The chain links TRBV18 to TRBJ2-5; unclear D gene. The V gene's germline CDR1 is KGHSH and CDR2 LQKENI. Trimming removed 1 base at V and 1 base at J, with 4 bases between. The CDR3 covers 13 residues. CDR3 sequence: CASSPLVQETQYF. CDR3 nucleotide sequence: TGTGCCAGCTCACCACTGGTCCAAGAGACCCAGTACTTC. Complete variable domain (other parts from reference TRBV18 and TRBJ2-5): NAGVMQNPRHLVRRRGQEARLRCSPMKGHSHVYWYRQLPEEGLKFMVYLQKENIIDESGMPKERFSAEFPKEGPSILRIQQVVRGDSAAYFCASSPLVQETQYFGPGTRLLVL.

This chain links TRBV5-1 with TRBJ2-2; D unclear. Per the germline V gene, CDR1 is SGHRS and CDR2 is YFSETQ. With 7 bases removed from V and 2 bases from J, the gap between germline ends came to 12 bases. This CDR3 is built from 14 residues. Here the CDR3 DNA reads TGCGCCAGCTTCCTCCATCACAACACCGGGGAGCTGTTTTTT. Protein: CASFLHHNTGELFF.

CDR3 loop: CASSYVGTLEYNEQFF. Written as DNA, the CDR3 is TGTGCCAGCAGTTACGTGGGCACACTAGAGTACAATGAGCAGTTCTTC. The V gene is TRBV6-5, the J gene TRBJ2-1; perhaps TRBD2 as D (5 bases). CDR1 and CDR2 (germline): MNHEY, SVGAGI. This CDR3 region has 16 residues. Between the trimmed V and J ends, which lost 2 bases and 4 bases, there was a span of 15 bases.

This clonotype was seen more than once but under ten times. The CDR3 DNA reads as TGCAGGTACCCAAACTTAACACGGAACCTGACGGAGGGCCGCGTGAATGAGCAGTTCTTC. Residues: CRYPNLTRNLTEGRVNEQFF. The rearrangement joins TRBV29-1 to TRBJ2-1; D is possibly TRBD2 (6 bases). Looked up from germline, CDR1 is SQVTM and CDR2 is ANQGSEA. This CDR3 region has 20 residues.

The gene calls are TRBV25-1 and TRBJ1-1; D is unclear. Germline CDR1 reads MGHDK; CDR2 reads SYGVNS. CDR3 length equals 16 residues. V dropped 0 bases and J dropped 8 bases, with 19 bases sitting between them. CDR3 protein: CASSEYPVVGTREAFF. DNA for the CDR3: TGTGCCAGCAGTGAATACCCCGTGGTCGGAACGAGGGAAGCTTTCTTT.

This clonotype was observed a single time. The V and J genes are TRBV20-1 and TRBJ1-5; D remains ambiguous. The V end lost 5 bases, the J end lost 2 bases, and 7 bases lay between the germline ends. This CDR3 has 12 residues. Germline CDR1 reads DFQATT; CDR2 reads SNEGSKA (reference sequence). The CDR3 DNA reads TGCAGTGCTTATGAGGGCAATCAGCCCCAGCATTTT. The encoded protein is CSAYEGNQPQHF.